These T cell receptor beta chains were read from a single sample in a study of blood T cells in healthy people across ages. MiXCR, applied by TCRdb to the 5' RACE reads, yields one record per CDR3 protein. Among almost 550,000 distinct CDR3 sequences, nearly 25% were seen once, and the ten largest hold 8.7%. A further study also used this sample, focusing on T cells of mothers and their children.

The sequencing input was blood. Receptors originate from a boy between 5 and 17 years old in good health. Each CDR3 is given with its conserved first and last residue. D genes are given only for firm matches. Not all rows give a size; the values are once, few, many and, for expanded clones, a class.

v_gene: TRBV9
abundance: NA
d_gene: TRBD1
j_gene: TRBJ1-4
CDR3nt: TGTGTCAGCAGCGTAGGGGGCGCAACTAATGAAAAACTGTTTTTT
CDR3aa: CVSSVGGATNEKLFF

v_gene: TRBV4-3
abundance: few
d_gene: TRBD1
j_gene: TRBJ1-4
CDR3nt: TGCGCCAGCAGCCAGAACAGGGGAACTAATGAAAAACTGTTTTTT
CDR3aa: CASSQNRGTNEKLFF

v_gene: TRBV28
abundance: few
d_gene: TRBD2
j_gene: TRBJ2-3
CDR3nt: TGTGCCAGCAGCCCCCGTGGACTAGCGGGAGTCTCGATGCAGTATTTT
CDR3aa: CASSPRGLAGVSMQYF

v_gene: TRBV20-1
abundance: NA
d_gene: TRBD2
j_gene: TRBJ2-3
CDR3nt: TGCAGTGCTAGAGAGGAGTTTCCGGGAGGGACAACTAGCACAGATACGCAGTATTTT
CDR3aa: CSAREEFPGGTTSTDTQYF

v_gene: TRBV9
abundance: NA
d_gene: NA
j_gene: TRBJ2-1
CDR3nt: TGTGCCAGCAGCGCGGGACTTAATGAGCAGTTCTTC
CDR3aa: CASSAGLNEQFF

v_gene: TRBV20-1
abundance: NA
d_gene: TRBD1
j_gene: TRBJ2-7
CDR3nt: TGCAGTGCTCGGACAGGGGGCGAGTACGGGCAGTACTTC
CDR3aa: CSARTGGEYGQYF

v_gene: TRBV27
abundance: NA
d_gene: NA
j_gene: TRBJ1-2
CDR3nt: TGTGCCAGCAGTTTTCTAGGGACCTATGACTATGGCTACACCTTC
CDR3aa: CASSFLGTYDYGYTF

v_gene: TRBV4-3
abundance: few
d_gene: NA
j_gene: TRBJ2-6
CDR3nt: TGCGCCAGCAGCCAAGATGATGGCTCTGGGGCCAACGTCCTGACTTTC
CDR3aa: CASSQDDGSGANVLTF

v_gene: TRBV20-1
abundance: NA
d_gene: TRBD1
j_gene: TRBJ1-5
CDR3nt: TGCAGTGCTGGACAGGGGGAAAGACAGCCCCAGCATTTT
CDR3aa: CSAGQGERQPQHF

v_gene: TRBV4-3
abundance: few
d_gene: NA
j_gene: TRBJ2-1
CDR3nt: TGCGCCAGCAGTCCGCAGCACGGCTCCTACAATGAGCAGTTCTTC
CDR3aa: CASSPQHGSYNEQFF

v_gene: TRBV20-1
abundance: many
d_gene: TRBD1
j_gene: TRBJ2-1
CDR3nt: TGCAGTGCCGAGGGGGCAGCCTCCTACAATGAGCAGTTCTTC
CDR3aa: CSAEGAASYNEQFF

v_gene: TRBV5-6
abundance: many
d_gene: TRBD2
j_gene: TRBJ2-1
CDR3nt: TGTGCCAGCAGCTTGGGGACTAGTATAAATGAGCAGTTCTTC
CDR3aa: CASSLGTSINEQFF

v_gene: TRBV11-2
abundance: NA
d_gene: NA
j_gene: TRBJ2-3
CDR3nt: TGTGCCAGCACTTTCCGGGACACCACAGATACGCAGTATTTT
CDR3aa: CASTFRDTTDTQYF

v_gene: TRBV3-1
abundance: NA
d_gene: NA
j_gene: TRBJ2-3
CDR3nt: TGTGCCAGCAGGGACTCGGGAGAGGATACGCAGTATTTT
CDR3aa: CASRDSGEDTQYF

v_gene: TRBV20-1
abundance: NA
d_gene: TRBD2
j_gene: TRBJ2-3
CDR3nt: TGCAGTGCAAGCCCCTCAACTAGCGGGGGTACAGATACGCAGTATTTT
CDR3aa: CSASPSTSGGTDTQYF

v_gene: TRBV7-9
abundance: few
d_gene: NA
j_gene: TRBJ1-4
CDR3nt: TGTGCCAGCAGCTTAGGGGACGGACATTATGAAAAACTGTTTTTT
CDR3aa: CASSLGDGHYEKLFF

v_gene: TRBV3-1
abundance: NA
d_gene: TRBD2
j_gene: TRBJ2-3
CDR3nt: TGTGCCAGCAGCCAAGATGCGGGGGGCACAGATACGCAGTATTTT
CDR3aa: CASSQDAGGTDTQYF

v_gene: TRBV4-1
abundance: few
d_gene: NA
j_gene: TRBJ2-7
CDR3nt: TGCGCCAGCAGCCCTAATTCATTTGAGGAGCAGTACTTC
CDR3aa: CASSPNSFEEQYF

v_gene: TRBV18
abundance: NA
d_gene: TRBD1
j_gene: TRBJ1-4
CDR3nt: TGTGCCAGCTCACCGACAGGGGTTGCAACTAATGAAAAACTGTTTTTT
CDR3aa: CASSPTGVATNEKLFF

v_gene: TRBV9
abundance: few
d_gene: NA
j_gene: TRBJ2-3
CDR3nt: TGTGCCAGCAGCGTACCGGGCACAGATACGCAGTATTTT
CDR3aa: CASSVPGTDTQYF

v_gene: TRBV29-1
abundance: few
d_gene: NA
j_gene: TRBJ1-2
CDR3nt: TGCAGCGTTGAGGGGGGTGGCTATGGCTACACCTTC
CDR3aa: CSVEGGGYGYTF

v_gene: TRBV27
abundance: NA
d_gene: NA
j_gene: TRBJ2-1
CDR3nt: TGTGCCAGCAGTTTACCCCTCGGAGTAGCGAACACGTTGTTCTTC
CDR3aa: CASSLPLGVANTLFF

v_gene: TRBV7-9
abundance: few
d_gene: TRBD1
j_gene: TRBJ1-4
CDR3nt: TGTGCCAGCAGCCGACAGGGTTTAGGGGAAAAACTGTTTTTT
CDR3aa: CASSRQGLGEKLFF

v_gene: TRBV20-1
abundance: few
d_gene: NA
j_gene: TRBJ1-2
CDR3nt: TGCAGTGCTAGACCGCCAGGGGAGGTTGGCTACACCTTC
CDR3aa: CSARPPGEVGYTF

v_gene: TRBV4-1
abundance: few
d_gene: NA
j_gene: TRBJ2-4
CDR3nt: TGCGCCAGCAGCCAATTAGGGCACAAAAACATTCAGTACTTC
CDR3aa: CASSQLGHKNIQYF

v_gene: TRBV7-9
abundance: many
d_gene: NA
j_gene: TRBJ2-7
CDR3nt: TGTGCCAGCAGCTTGGTGATCCTTCCCTACGAGCAGTACTTC
CDR3aa: CASSLVILPYEQYF

v_gene: TRBV14
abundance: NA
d_gene: TRBD2
j_gene: TRBJ2-1
CDR3nt: TGTGCCAGCAGCCACACTCTGCTAGCGGGGGGAAGGACCTACAATGAGCAGTTCTTC
CDR3aa: CASSHTLLAGGRTYNEQFF

v_gene: TRBV6-2/TRBV6-3
abundance: few
d_gene: NA
j_gene: TRBJ2-7
CDR3nt: TGTGCCAGCGGGCTGATAACCTACGAGCAGTACTTC
CDR3aa: CASGLITYEQYF

v_gene: TRBV28
abundance: NA
d_gene: NA
j_gene: TRBJ2-5
CDR3nt: TGTGCCAGCACCTCCGTCGCGGGTGAGACCCAATACTTC
CDR3aa: CASTSVAGETQYF

v_gene: TRBV30
abundance: few
d_gene: NA
j_gene: TRBJ2-7
CDR3nt: TGTGCCTGGAGCGCCGACTCCTACGAGCAGTACTTC
CDR3aa: CAWSADSYEQYF

v_gene: TRBV28
abundance: NA
d_gene: TRBD1
j_gene: TRBJ2-3
CDR3nt: TGTGCCGGCAGGGGGAACACAGATACGCAGTATTTT
CDR3aa: CAGRGNTDTQYF

v_gene: TRBV18
abundance: few
d_gene: TRBD2
j_gene: TRBJ2-7
CDR3nt: TGTGCCAGCTCACCCCGGACTAGCCCCCACGAGCAGTACTTC
CDR3aa: CASSPRTSPHEQYF

v_gene: TRBV5-1
abundance: NA
d_gene: NA
j_gene: TRBJ1-2
CDR3nt: TGCGCCAGCAGCTTGGCCCGGGGGGCTGAGTATGGCTACACCTTC
CDR3aa: CASSLARGAEYGYTF

v_gene: TRBV12-3/TRBV12-4
abundance: few
d_gene: TRBD1
j_gene: TRBJ1-5
CDR3nt: TGTGCCAGCAGTTTAGGGAGACAGGGAAGGGGCAATCAGCCCCAGCATTTT
CDR3aa: CASSLGRQGRGNQPQHF

v_gene: TRBV6-5
abundance: NA
d_gene: NA
j_gene: TRBJ2-2
CDR3nt: TGTGCCAGCAGTCGGGAGACCGGGGAGCTGTTTTTT
CDR3aa: CASSRETGELFF

v_gene: TRBV2
abundance: NA
d_gene: NA
j_gene: TRBJ2-7
CDR3nt: TGTGCCAGCAGAGGGGACGAGCAGTACTTC
CDR3aa: CASRGDEQYF

v_gene: TRBV5-8
abundance: many
d_gene: NA
j_gene: TRBJ2-1
CDR3nt: TGTGCCAGCAGCCCGTGGAATGAGCCCCGCTCCTACAATGAGCAGTTCTTC
CDR3aa: CASSPWNEPRSYNEQFF

v_gene: TRBV27
abundance: few
d_gene: NA
j_gene: TRBJ2-5
CDR3nt: TGTGCCAGCAGGCCGGCGGGCGGTCAAGAGACCCAGTACTTC
CDR3aa: CASRPAGGQETQYF

v_gene: TRBV20-1
abundance: NA
d_gene: NA
j_gene: TRBJ1-2
CDR3nt: TGCAGTGCTGCCGATCCAGCGACAGTCTATGGCTACACCTTC
CDR3aa: CSAADPATVYGYTF

v_gene: TRBV27
abundance: NA
d_gene: NA
j_gene: TRBJ2-5
CDR3nt: TGTGCCAGCAGTTCATGGAGGGACCAAGAGACCCAGTACTTC
CDR3aa: CASSSWRDQETQYF

v_gene: TRBV2
abundance: NA
d_gene: NA
j_gene: TRBJ2-3
CDR3nt: TGTGCCAGCACAGGGGACAATTTTTATCCAGATACGCAGTATTTT
CDR3aa: CASTGDNFYPDTQYF

v_gene: TRBV6-6
abundance: NA
d_gene: TRBD1
j_gene: TRBJ2-1
CDR3nt: TGTGCCAGCAGACCGACAGGGGCGGACAATGAGCAGTTCTTC
CDR3aa: CASRPTGADNEQFF

v_gene: TRBV5-1
abundance: NA
d_gene: NA
j_gene: TRBJ1-1
CDR3nt: TGCGCCAGCAGCTGGGACCGGGCGAACACTGAAGCTTTCTTT
CDR3aa: CASSWDRANTEAFF

v_gene: TRBV5-1
abundance: NA
d_gene: NA
j_gene: TRBJ2-1
CDR3nt: TGCGCCAGCAGCTGGCAAGGCGACGCGGGGCAGTTCTTC
CDR3aa: CASSWQGDAGQFF

v_gene: TRBV7-9
abundance: NA
d_gene: TRBD1
j_gene: TRBJ2-2
CDR3nt: TGTGCCAGCAGCGGGACAGGGGCCGGGGAGCTGTTTTTT
CDR3aa: CASSGTGAGELFF

v_gene: TRBV4-3
abundance: NA
d_gene: NA
j_gene: TRBJ1-2
CDR3nt: TGCGCCAGCAGCCGCCAGGCAGGGGAAGGCTACACCTTC
CDR3aa: CASSRQAGEGYTF

v_gene: TRBV29-1
abundance: once
d_gene: NA
j_gene: TRBJ2-3
CDR3nt: TGCAGCTCAGCGTGGGATACGCAGTATTTT
CDR3aa: CSSAWDTQYF

v_gene: TRBV20-1
abundance: many
d_gene: NA
j_gene: TRBJ2-1
CDR3nt: TGCAGTGCTAGCCGACAGTACAATGAGCAGTTCTTC
CDR3aa: CSASRQYNEQFF

v_gene: TRBV3-1
abundance: NA
d_gene: TRBD1
j_gene: TRBJ2-2
CDR3nt: TGTGCCAGCAGCCAAGGGCAGGGGGCGCGAACCAGGGAGCTGTTTTTT
CDR3aa: CASSQGQGARTRELFF

v_gene: TRBV7-9
abundance: few
d_gene: TRBD2
j_gene: TRBJ2-1
CDR3nt: TGTGCCAGCAGCTCCCGGACTAGCGGGAGAAGTGGTGAGCAGTTCTTC
CDR3aa: CASSSRTSGRSGEQFF

v_gene: TRBV7-2
abundance: few
d_gene: NA
j_gene: TRBJ2-1
CDR3nt: TGTGCCAGCACCCCCTCGGGGGCGGGGCGATATCCTATGGGTGAGCAGTTCTTC
CDR3aa: CASTPSGAGRYPMGEQFF

v_gene: TRBV5-1
abundance: many
d_gene: NA
j_gene: TRBJ2-5
CDR3nt: TGCGCCAGCAGCTTGATGGAGGAGACCCAGTACTTC
CDR3aa: CASSLMEETQYF

v_gene: TRBV5-1
abundance: NA
d_gene: NA
j_gene: TRBJ2-7
CDR3nt: TGCGCCAGCAGCCTTCAGGTCGACAGTCTCCTTACCTACGAGCAGTACTTC
CDR3aa: CASSLQVDSLLTYEQYF

v_gene: TRBV6-1
abundance: NA
d_gene: TRBD2
j_gene: TRBJ2-5
CDR3nt: TGTGCCAGCAGGCCAATAGCGGGGGCCTCCTCCCAGTACTTC
CDR3aa: CASRPIAGASSQYF

v_gene: TRBV4-1
abundance: many
d_gene: NA
j_gene: TRBJ2-7
CDR3nt: TGTGCCAGCAGTCAAGTCGGGGGCTACGAGCAGTACTTC
CDR3aa: CASSQVGGYEQYF

v_gene: TRBV7-9
abundance: NA
d_gene: NA
j_gene: TRBJ2-5
CDR3nt: TGTGCCAGCAGCTCAATAGTGGGCCCAGAGACCCAGTACTTC
CDR3aa: CASSSIVGPETQYF

v_gene: TRBV29-1
abundance: NA
d_gene: NA
j_gene: TRBJ2-2
CDR3nt: TGCAGCGTTGCACACCTAAACACCGGGGAGCTGTTTTTT
CDR3aa: CSVAHLNTGELFF

v_gene: TRBV7-9
abundance: few
d_gene: NA
j_gene: TRBJ2-7
CDR3nt: TGTGCCAGCAGCTTAACGACTGGGCCTAGCGACGAGCAGTACTTC
CDR3aa: CASSLTTGPSDEQYF